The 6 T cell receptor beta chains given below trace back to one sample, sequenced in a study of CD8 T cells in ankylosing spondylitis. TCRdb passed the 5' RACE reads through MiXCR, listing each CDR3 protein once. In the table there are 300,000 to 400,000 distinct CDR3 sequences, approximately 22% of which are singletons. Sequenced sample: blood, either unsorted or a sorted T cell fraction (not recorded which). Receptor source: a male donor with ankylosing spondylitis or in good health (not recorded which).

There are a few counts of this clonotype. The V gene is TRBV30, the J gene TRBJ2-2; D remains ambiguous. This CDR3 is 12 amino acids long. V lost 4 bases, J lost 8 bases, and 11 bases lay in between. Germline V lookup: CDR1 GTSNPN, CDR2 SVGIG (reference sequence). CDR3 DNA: TGTGCCTGGAAAGTCCCTAGAGGGGAGCTGTTTTTT. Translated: CAWKVPRGELFF.

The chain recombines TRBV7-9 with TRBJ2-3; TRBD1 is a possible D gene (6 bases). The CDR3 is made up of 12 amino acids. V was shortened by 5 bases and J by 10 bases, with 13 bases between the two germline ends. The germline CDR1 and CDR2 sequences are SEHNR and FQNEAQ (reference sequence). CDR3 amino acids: CASSPRTDAQYF. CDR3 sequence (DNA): TGTGCCAGCAGCCCGAGGACAGACGCGCAGTATTTT.

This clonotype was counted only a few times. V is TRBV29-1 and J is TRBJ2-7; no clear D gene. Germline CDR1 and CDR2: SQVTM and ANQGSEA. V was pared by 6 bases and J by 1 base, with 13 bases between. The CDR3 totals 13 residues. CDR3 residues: CSVSTPESYEQYF. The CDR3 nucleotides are TGCAGCGTATCGACACCCGAATCCTACGAGCAGTACTTC.

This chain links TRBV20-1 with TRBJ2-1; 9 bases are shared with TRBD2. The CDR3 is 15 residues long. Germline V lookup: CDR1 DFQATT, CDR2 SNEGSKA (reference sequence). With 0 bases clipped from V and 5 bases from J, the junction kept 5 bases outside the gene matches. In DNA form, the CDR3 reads TGCAGTGCTAGAGATCCGGCTAGCGGGGACAATGAGCAGTTCTTC. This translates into CSARDPASGDNEQFF.

In DNA form, the CDR3 reads TGTGCCAGCAGCCATGGACAGACCGACAATGAGCAGTTCTTC. This gives the protein CASSHGQTDNEQFF. The chain links TRBV5-4 to TRBJ2-1; possibly TRBD1 for D (6 bases). Trimming stripped 4 bases from V and 5 bases from J, with 13 bases between. Per the germline V gene, CDR1 is SGHNT and CDR2 is YYREEE (reference sequence). This CDR3 comprises 14 residues.

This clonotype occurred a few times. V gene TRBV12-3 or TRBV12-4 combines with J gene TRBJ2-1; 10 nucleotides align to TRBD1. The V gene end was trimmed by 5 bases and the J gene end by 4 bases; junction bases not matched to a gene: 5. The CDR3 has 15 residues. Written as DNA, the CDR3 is TGTGCCAGCAGTGCACCGGGACAGGGGTACAATGAGCAGTTCTTC. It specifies CASSAPGQGYNEQFF.